This T cell receptor beta chain was sequenced in a study of shared clonotypes between healthy human individuals (dated by TCRdb to about 2020). In the study overall: The cohort comprised a couple of women and a few men aged 18 to 49 years. Per donor, leukapheresis produced somewhere between about 0.85 and 9.5 billion PBMCs. Blood TCR repertoires of roughly 5 healthy adults were deeply sequenced to estimate repertoire size and the extent of clonotype sharing between individuals. Different laboratories and diverse techniques were used to prepare libraries and sequence TCR repertoires, to increase sequencing depth and limit assay-specific biases. For each donor, CD4 naive and CD4 memory were each given three plates, CD8 naive was given two plates, and CD8 memory was given one plate. The full study reports these points: Rarefaction of sorted-subset datasets indicated incomplete sequencing despite the large sequencing depth. Estimated clonotype richness was generally larger for naive than for memory subsets. Across a few donors, roughly 5% of naive CD4, 3% to 4% of naive CD8, approximately 2.5% of memory CD4, and around 0.4% of memory CD8 clonotypes were shared. Sampling was restricted to blood, and TCR repertoires in tissues likely differ from the TCR repertoires found in blood. Pairwise subsampling led to the expectation that sequencing depth would affect the degree of clonotype sharing among donors. The genetic and exposure-history diversity represented was limited by the small number of donors. Higher generation probabilities were observed for clonotypes shared by all four sorted-subset donors than for non-shared clonotypes.

Using the deep immunoSEQ assay, TCR CDR3 regions were amplified from genomic DNA by multiplex PCR. Extracted genomic DNA from each cell subset was distributed evenly across all wells of several immunoSEQ 96-well plates, and each plate was treated as a replicate. For sorted subsets, each replicate PCR was loaded with 200 ng genomic DNA, equivalent to 30,000 or so T cell genomes. Purified libraries were measured with a Qubit 3.0 fluorometer, size-checked on a Bioanalyzer 2100, and measured again with the KAPA Library Quantification kit. Every immunoSEQ 96-well plate was sequenced on a separate single-read 150-cycle Illumina NextSeq 550 flow cell. As for how the authors treated the data: Because the immunoSEQ output included only junctional sequences and no quality scores, the filtering could not be the same as the filtering used for full-length reads. To assign V/J genes and CDR3, sequences were annotated against IMGT germline references using PyIR, a Python wrapper for IgBLAST v1.9. Reads with weak V/J assignments (E-value above 1e-6), missing CDR3, stop codons, out-of-frame junctions, or ambiguous translated residues were removed. V3J clonotypes were defined by identical inferred V gene, J gene, and CDR3 amino acid sequence. Percentage overlap between repertoires was calculated by dividing the number of shared unique clonotypes by the size of the smaller repertoire. Repertoire richness was assessed with RTK rarefaction, the Chao1 estimator, and Recon v2.1 estimates of unobserved clonotypes. For all TCRbeta clonotypes obtained by the gDNA method from a few donors, generation probabilities were computed with OLGA. The table was pulled from immuneACCESS by TCRdb, which kept in-frame rearrangements only. Such tables lose some clones; where checked, under half of the loss comes from unresolved V genes, and the rest has no known cause. That table supplies the V and J calls and clone size; D and trimming were determined from the DNA. Present in this sample are some 1,900,000 clones, roughly 94% of which were seen just once. The ten largest clonotypes hold approximately 1.2% of the sample.

For the CD8 naive samples, CD45RO-negative cells were positively selected for CCR7, yielding a CD45RA+CCR7+ population from which TemRA cells were excluded. Donors were healthy HIV-negative adults with no recently reported acute infections or vaccinations. Only Caucasian adults living in Nashville, Tennessee, USA were represented among the donors. After blood collection by leukapheresis, PBMCs were isolated using Ficoll-Histopaque density gradient centrifugation and then cryopreserved in the vapor phase of liquid nitrogen. Purity and quantity of every magnetically sorted T cell population were checked by analytical flow cytometry. From each sorted fraction, genomic DNA was isolated and quantified by UV absorbance on a Nanodrop 2000c. A remark on this clone: The antigen it binds to is not known. No base quality information exists; no much larger clone differs at one position.

The V and J ends are trimmed by 0 bases and 2 bases, leaving 5 bases between them. The CDR3 holds 14 amino acids from the cysteine to the phenylalanine. CDR3 DNA only is kept here, 42 bases in frame from base 1. Based on the germline V gene (reference sequence), the CDR1 and CDR2 sequences are SGHKS and YYEKEE. The sample taken for sequencing was naive CD8+ T cells sorted from blood. The cell subset or site label, read with the paper, signifies: CD45RA+CCR7+. This sequence was found in a man aged 18 to 30 in good health. The rearrangement joined TRBV5-5 to TRBJ2-2, with no reliable assignment of the D segment. The DNA sequence follows: TGTGCCAGCAGCTTGGACCGTAACACCGGGGAGCTGTTTTTT. This translates into CASSLDRNTGELFF. The variable domain in full, with residues beyond the CDR3 obtained from the reference TRBV5-5 and TRBJ2-2 genes, is DAGVTQSPTHLIKTRGQQVTLRCSPISGHKSVSWYQQVLGQGPQFIFQYYEKEERGRGNFPDRFSARQFPNYSSELNVNALLLGDSALYLCASSLDRNTGELFFGEGSRLTVL.